The 4 T cell receptor beta chains listed next were all sequenced from one sample in a study of T cell repertoires in cytomegalovirus infection. These receptors have no identified antigens. TCRdb re-called the reads through MiXCR, storing one row per CDR3 protein. The table lists hundreds of thousands of distinct CDR3 sequences, roughly 30% of them singletons. The sequenced sample was cultured CD8+ T cells from PBMCs, obtained from culture after CMV antigen stimulation. Every receptor here comes from a human donor in good health (CMV status not recorded). Some clones in this sample may be carry-over from other donors' samples.

The chain is built from TRBV27 and TRBJ2-3; perhaps TRBD1 as D (6 bases). The CDR3 totals 15 residues. CDR1 MNHEY and CDR2 SMNVEV come from the germline V gene (reference sequence). The V end was cut by 6 bases, the J end by 2 bases, with 15 bases between. The CDR3 bases are TGTGCCAGCAGCCAATCCGGACAGAACACAGATACGCAGTATTTT. Translated, it gives CASSQSGQNTDTQYF.

This clonotype appeared once. The chain is built from TRBV2 and TRBJ2-1, with 8 nucleotides matching TRBD1. The CDR3 loop spans 14 amino acids. CDR1 SNHLY and CDR2 FYNNEI come from the germline V gene. V was clipped by 4 bases and J by 8 bases; unmatched bases: 7. The CDR3 spells CASSVGDRGDEQFF. For the CDR3, the DNA is TGTGCCAGCAGTGTGGGAGACAGGGGTGATGAGCAGTTCTTC. Combining the CDR3 with reference TRBV2 and TRBJ2-1 gives the whole variable domain EPEVTQTPSHQVTQMGQEVILRCVPISNHLYFYWYRQILGQKVEFLVSFYNNEISEKSEIFDDQFSVERPDGSNFTLKIRSTKLEDSAMYFCASSVGDRGDEQFFGPGTRLTVL.

The V call is TRBV6-2 or TRBV6-3, the J call TRBJ1-1, with unresolved D. CDR1 and CDR2 from the germline V gene are MNHEY and SVGEGT. CDR3 length: 14 residues. V was pared by 0 bases and J by 11 bases, with 16 bases between. The CDR3 sequence is CASSYSLSAKLAFF. The CDR3 region has the DNA TGTGCCAGCAGTTACTCCCTCTCTGCGAAGCTGGCTTTCTTT.

The chain employs TRBV27 and TRBJ1-2; D unclear. V was trimmed by 2 bases and J by 8 bases, leaving 12 bases between them. The CDR3 consists of 13 residues. The germline gives CDR1 MNHEY, CDR2 SMNVEV (reference sequence). Written as DNA, the CDR3 is TGTGCCAGCAGTTTAGTCCCCCGTGGAGGCTACACCTTC. Protein sequence: CASSLVPRGGYTF.